One sample yielded the 27 T cell receptor beta chains listed below, sequenced in a study of blood T cell repertoires in COVID-19. Assay: immunoSEQ multiplex PCR; the TCRdb copy retains only in-frame clones and omits some. The repertoire holds about 200,000 clones, with about 86% as singletons. Sequencing used peripheral blood. The receptors here all came from a man aged 18 to 29 with active or convalescent COVID-19.

This rearrangement joins TRBV4-2 to TRBJ2-2; 7 nucleotides line up with TRBD1. This CDR3 is built from 18 residues. Germline V gene data show CDR1 as LGHNA and CDR2 as YNFKEQ. V was pared by 1 base and J by 4 bases, with 12 bases of the junction left unmatched. This CDR3 is CASSQGGRTGPFTGELFF. Here the CDR3 DNA reads TGTGCCAGCAGCCAAGGGGGGCGGACAGGACCATTCACCGGGGAGCTGTTTTTT.

This sequence joins TRBV18 and TRBJ2-2, with 8 bases lining up with TRBD1. The germline gives CDR1 KGHSH, CDR2 LQKENI. After removal of 6 bases from V and 4 bases from J, the junction contained 4 bases not matched to a gene. The CDR3 is 14 amino acids. CDR3 nucleotide sequence: TGTGCCAGCTCCCAAGACAGGGGCACCGGGGAGCTGTTTTTT. Translation gives CASSQDRGTGELFF.

The chain combines TRBV28 with TRBJ1-1; 8 bases map to TRBD1. The germline CDR1 and CDR2 sequences are MDHEN and SYDVKM. The CDR3 contains 15 residues. V lost 4 bases, J lost 1 base, and 5 bases stayed unmatched. CDR3 bases: TGTGCCAGCAGTTCCTCAGGACAGGGGAACACTGAAGCTTTCTTT. Protein product: CASSSSGQGNTEAFF.

V gene TRBV10-3 combines with J gene TRBJ2-7; perhaps TRBD1 as D (6 bases). V gave up 6 bases and J gave up 0 bases, with 12 bases separating them. Looked up from germline, CDR1 is ENHRY and CDR2 is SYGVKD. The CDR3 totals 14 residues. CDR3 nucleotides: TGTGCCATCAGGGCAGGGGACGGCTCCTACGAGCAGTACTTC. The encoded protein is CAIRAGDGSYEQYF.

The CDR3 DNA is TGTGCCATCACATCGACAGAGGATTATGGCTACACCTTC. It is translated as CAITSTEDYGYTF. V and J are TRBV10-3 and TRBJ1-2; possible D gene TRBD1, 5 bases. CDR1 and CDR2 from the germline V gene are ENHRY and SYGVKD. The CDR3 has 13 amino acids. The ends were cut back, 7 bases at V and 5 bases at J, with 14 bases in the middle.

The genes are TRBV28 and TRBJ2-7; D unresolved. CDR3 size: 14 residues. Trimming left V 5 bases short and J 1 base short, with 12 bases between. Germline assignment: CDR1 MDHEN and CDR2 SYDVKM. DNA of the CDR3: TGTGCCAGCAGTGACCTAGAGGAGTCCTACGAGCAGTACTTC. As protein: CASSDLEESYEQYF. Variable domain in full (rest from reference TRBV28 and TRBJ2-7): DVKVTQSSRYLVKRTGEKVFLECVQDMDHENMFWYRQDPGLGLRLIYFSYDVKMKEKGDIPEGYSVSREKKERFSLILESASTNQTSMYLCASSDLEESYEQYFGPGTRLTVT.

The chain has TRBV28 and TRBJ2-5; 9 positions agree with TRBD1. J was trimmed by 3 bases and V by 2 bases; bases with no gene match: 4. Germline-derived CDR1 and CDR2 are MDHEN and SYDVKM. The CDR3 contains 15 residues. This CDR3 is CASSLTTGGKETQYF. CDR3 DNA: TGTGCCAGCAGTTTAACGACAGGGGGAAAAGAGACCCAGTACTTC.

The chain employs TRBV27 and TRBJ1-5; TRBD1 agrees at 9 bases. V dropped 3 bases and J dropped 2; count of bases not matched to a gene: 11. In germline, CDR1 is MNHEY, CDR2 SMNVEV (reference sequence). The CDR3 spans 18 residues. The CDR3 region has the DNA TGTGCCAGCAGTTTCCCCCGGGACAGGGCCAGGGGCAATCAGCCCCAGCATTTT. Encoded protein: CASSFPRDRARGNQPQHF.

This chain links TRBV6-5 with TRBJ2-5, with D tentatively TRBD2 (6 bases). This CDR3 has 15 amino acids. Trimming removed 6 bases from V and 3 bases from J, with 17 bases in between. Germline CDR1 MNHEY, CDR2 SVGAGI. The CDR3 here is CASSRKTRTKETQYF. CDR3 bases: TGTGCCAGCAGCCGGAAGACTAGGACAAAAGAGACCCAGTACTTC.

This chain joins TRBV28 and TRBJ2-6; D perhaps matches TRBD1 (5 bases). The CDR3 spans 15 residues. In germline, CDR1 is MDHEN, CDR2 SYDVKM. V lost 4 bases and J 1 base, leaving 8 bases between the germline ends. The CDR3 loop is CASSSPGSGANVLTF. In DNA, the CDR3 is TGTGCCAGCAGTTCCCCAGGGTCTGGGGCCAACGTCCTGACTTTC.

The V and J genes are TRBV15 and TRBJ2-1; weak D call: TRBD2 (6 bases). V lost 2 bases and J 7 bases, leaving 15 bases between the germline ends. The V gene's germline CDR1 is LNHNV and CDR2 YYDKDF (reference sequence). The CDR3 is made up of 15 amino acids. The CDR3 region is CATSRQKTSNNEQFF. As DNA, the CDR3 is TGTGCCACCAGCAGACAAAAGACTAGTAATAATGAGCAGTTCTTC.

This chain uses TRBV6-5 with TRBJ1-2, with TRBD1 matching 9 bases. The CDR3 is made up of 15 amino acids. V trimming: 2 bases; J trimming: 4 bases; junction bases outside the gene matches: 5. The V gene's germline CDR1 is MNHEY and CDR2 SVGAGI. Here the CDR3 DNA reads TGTGCCAGCAGTTACAGTGGGACAGGGCTCTATGGCTACACCTTC. Its protein product is CASSYSGTGLYGYTF.

This chain links TRBV29-1 with TRBJ1-5; possible D gene TRBD1, 6 bases. Germline CDR1 is SQVTM and CDR2 is ANQGSEA. V lost 6 bases and J 4 bases, leaving 10 bases between the germline ends. This CDR3 is 12 amino acids long. CDR3 residues: CSVIQGNQPQHF. CDR3 DNA sequence: TGCAGCGTAATACAGGGTAATCAGCCCCAGCATTTT. Full variable domain (remainder filled in from reference TRBV29-1 and TRBJ1-5): SAVISQKPSRDICQRGTSLTIQCQVDSQVTMMFWYRQQPGQSLTLIATANQGSEATYESGFVIDKFPISRPNLTFSTLTVSNMSPEDSSIYLCSVIQGNQPQHFGDGTRLSIL.

The chain joins TRBV7-9 to TRBJ2-7; the match to TRBD2 covers 8 bases. CDR3 length equals 14 residues. J gave up 3 bases and V 5 bases, and 6 bases lay outside the gene matches. Germline CDR1 is SEHNR and CDR2 is FQNEAQ (reference sequence). The chain's CDR3 is CASSPRGGLYEQYF. The CDR3 DNA reads as TGTGCCAGCAGCCCCCGGGGGGGACTCTACGAGCAGTACTTC.

This clone was found once. The chain employs TRBV5-1 and TRBJ2-3; 10 bases agree with TRBD1. With V trimmed by 3 bases and J by 4 bases, 8 bases remained unmatched. The CDR3 consists of 16 residues. Germline V gives CDR1 SGHRS, CDR2 YFSETQ. CDR3 region: CASSSTGGRAADTQYF. The CDR3 bases are TGCGCCAGCAGCTCGACAGGGGGCAGGGCGGCAGATACGCAGTATTTT. Variable domain in full (rest from reference TRBV5-1 and TRBJ2-3): KAGVTQTPRYLIKTRGQQVTLSCSPISGHRSVSWYQQTPGQGLQFLFEYFSETQRNKGNFPGRFSGRQFSNSRSEMNVSTLELGDSALYLCASSSTGGRAADTQYFGPGTRLTVL.

The chain has TRBV7-2 and TRBJ2-1; 10 bases align to TRBD1. Losses at the gene ends were 5 bases for V and 1 base for J; bases not matched to a gene: 2. The CDR3 is 15 residues long. Germline V CDR1 and CDR2: SGHTA, FQGNSA. CDR3 nucleotides: TGTGCCAGCAGCCGGGACAGGGGATCCTACAATGAGCAGTTCTTC. Amino acids: CASSRDRGSYNEQFF.

The rearrangement links TRBV27 to TRBJ2-1, with D unresolved. Germline V lookup: CDR1 MNHEY, CDR2 SMNVEV (reference sequence). The CDR3 has 13 amino acids. V lost 10 bases to trimming and J lost 9 bases, with 19 bases between them. DNA of the CDR3: TGTGCCACCTTTGGCGAGCTAGTGGGTGAGCAGTTCTTC. This encodes CATFGELVGEQFF.

The V and J genes are TRBV30 and TRBJ1-5; D is perhaps TRBD1 (5 bases). V was cut by 4 bases and J by 2 bases, with 15 bases left in between. The V gene's germline CDR1 is GTSNPN and CDR2 SVGIG (reference sequence). The CDR3 covers 15 residues. The CDR3 bases are TGTGCCTGGAACAAGGGGAATTTGGGCAATCAGCCCCAGCATTTT. This translates into CAWNKGNLGNQPQHF.

This clone has more than one count but fewer than ten. The chain has TRBV28 and TRBJ1-2, with 7 bases fitting TRBD1. The CDR3 loop spans 14 amino acids. Germline CDR1 and CDR2: MDHEN and SYDVKM. V lost 6 bases to trimming and J lost 3 bases; unmatched junction nucleotides: 7. The CDR3 loop reads CASRTGTEDYGYTF. In DNA, the CDR3 is TGTGCCAGCAGAACCGGGACAGAAGACTATGGCTACACCTTC.

The rearrangement uses TRBV10-3 and TRBJ1-1; D gene ambiguous. CDR1 ENHRY and CDR2 SYGVKD come from the germline V gene. The length of the CDR3 is 14 residues. V was shortened by 0 bases and J by 1 base, with 6 bases between the two germline ends. CDR3 sequence: CAISESGRNTEAFF. CDR3 DNA: TGTGCCATCAGTGAGTCGGGGAGGAACACTGAAGCTTTCTTT.

There are a few counts of this clone. This chain joins TRBV2 and TRBJ1-1, with D maybe TRBD1 (6 bases). The CDR3 is 15 amino acids. Germline V gene data show CDR1 as SNHLY and CDR2 as FYNNEI. V lost 5 bases and J 1 base, leaving 14 bases between the germline ends. The CDR3 sequence is CASSIGGTQNTEAFF. CDR3 sequence (DNA): TGTGCCAGCAGTATAGGGGGTACGCAGAACACTGAAGCTTTCTTT.

The V gene is TRBV27, the J gene TRBJ1-5, with 8 bases lining up with TRBD1. The V gene's germline CDR1 is MNHEY and CDR2 SMNVEV (reference sequence). The CDR3 is made up of 16 amino acids. Unmatched junction bases numbered 12, after V lost 6 bases and J lost 5 bases. The CDR3 here is CASRTKGTGWDQPQHF. CDR3 coding DNA: TGTGCCAGCAGGACGAAAGGGACAGGATGGGATCAGCCCCAGCATTTT.

The J gene is TRBJ2-6, the V gene TRBV7-6, with TRBD2 identical over 11 bases. The V segment lost 3 bases and the J segment 4 bases; nucleotides outside the gene matches: 8. Germline-derived CDR1 and CDR2 are SGHVS and FNYEAQ. CDR3 size: 18 residues. The CDR3 region is CASSFSIAGGAGANVLTF. CDR3 coding DNA: TGTGCCAGCAGCTTCTCAATAGCGGGAGGGGCCGGGGCCAACGTCCTGACTTTC.

The J gene is TRBJ2-5, the V gene TRBV6-2 or TRBV6-3; 13 positions match TRBD2. The V segment lost 6 bases and the J segment 5 bases; nucleotides outside the gene matches: 12. The CDR3 consists of 17 residues. Looked up from germline, CDR1 is MNHEY and CDR2 is SVGEGT. The CDR3 region is CASSPPTSGRGVETQYF. Here the CDR3 DNA reads TGTGCCAGCAGCCCACCCACTAGCGGGAGGGGTGTGGAGACCCAGTACTTC.

This clone was seen only once. This chain uses TRBV5-1 with TRBJ2-7; D is ambiguous. This CDR3 comprises 13 residues. Germline V CDR1 and CDR2: SGHRS, YFSETQ. Trimming left V 0 bases short and J 6 bases short, with 10 bases between. The CDR3 reads CASSLGPTAEQYF. Here the CDR3 DNA reads TGCGCCAGCAGCTTGGGGCCCACCGCCGAGCAGTACTTC.

Written as DNA, the CDR3 is TGCGCCAGCAGCCACCCCGGGAGGGCCGAGGAGCAGTTCTTC. Translation: CASSHPGRAEEQFF. This rearrangement joins TRBV4-1 to TRBJ2-1; 8 bases match TRBD2. There are 14 residues in the CDR3. V shed 3 bases and J 10 bases; nucleotides not matched to a gene: 8. Per the germline V gene, CDR1 is MGHRA and CDR2 is YSYEKL.

The J gene is TRBJ2-1, the V gene TRBV19, with TRBD2 matching over 8 bases. This CDR3 is built from 17 residues. Per the germline V gene, CDR1 is LNHDA and CDR2 is SQIVND (reference sequence). The V segment lost 9 bases and the J segment 9 bases; nucleotides outside the gene matches: 22. CDR3 amino acids: CASMRKILGGRPGEQFF. CDR3 nucleotide sequence: TGTGCCAGCATGCGGAAGATACTCGGCGGGAGGCCGGGTGAGCAGTTCTTC.